This T cell receptor beta chain emerged from a study of T-cell reconstitution after alpha-beta-depleted transplantation in children. Many counts were recorded for this clonotype. Its antigen is as yet unknown. TCRbeta library preparation incorporated unique molecular identifiers. TCRdb reprocessed the PCR reads via MiXCR and lists one record per CDR3 protein. This sample has hundreds of thousands of distinct CDR3 sequences, with roughly 8.2% found just once. The CDR3 spans 15 residues. Trimming removed 5 bases from V and 2 bases from J, with 12 bases in between. The V gene's germline CDR1 is SGHTA and CDR2 FQGTGA. Study-wide results and caveats: Surviving recipient T cells and thymic progenitors accounted for the high day-60 TCRbeta diversity observed in some patients. Fresh T-cell production supplied most of the T-cell counts and diversity seen one year after transplant. After transplant, at about two months, alpha-beta T cells were reportedly derived from several hundred expanded graft clones.

J is TRBJ2-2 and V is TRBV7-3; TRBD1 is a possible D gene (6 bases). The sequence was collected from a male patient younger than 18 who had a stem cell transplant for acute lymphoblastic leukemia, so the T cells may come from the graft donor. This material consisted of PBMCs, mostly from graft donor cells, taken 180 days after TCRalphabeta/CD19-depleted stem cell transplant. CDR3 region: CASSPRTDNTGELFF. DNA of the CDR3: TGTGCCAGCAGCCCAAGGACAGATAACACCGGGGAGCTGTTTTTT.